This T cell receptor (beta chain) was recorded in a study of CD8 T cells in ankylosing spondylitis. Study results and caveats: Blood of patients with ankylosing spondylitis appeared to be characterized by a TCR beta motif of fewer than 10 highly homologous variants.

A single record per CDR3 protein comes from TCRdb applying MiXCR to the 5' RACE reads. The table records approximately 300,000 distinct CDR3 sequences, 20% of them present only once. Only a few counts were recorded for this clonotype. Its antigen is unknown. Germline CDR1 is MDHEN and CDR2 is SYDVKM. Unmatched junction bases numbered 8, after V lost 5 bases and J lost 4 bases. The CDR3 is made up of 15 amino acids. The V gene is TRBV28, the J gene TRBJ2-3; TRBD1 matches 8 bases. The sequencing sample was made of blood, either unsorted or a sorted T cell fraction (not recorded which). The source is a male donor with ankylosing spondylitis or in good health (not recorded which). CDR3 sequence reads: CASSHPRQGSDTQYF. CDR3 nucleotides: TGTGCCAGCAGTCACCCCCGACAGGGGTCAGATACGCAGTATTTT.